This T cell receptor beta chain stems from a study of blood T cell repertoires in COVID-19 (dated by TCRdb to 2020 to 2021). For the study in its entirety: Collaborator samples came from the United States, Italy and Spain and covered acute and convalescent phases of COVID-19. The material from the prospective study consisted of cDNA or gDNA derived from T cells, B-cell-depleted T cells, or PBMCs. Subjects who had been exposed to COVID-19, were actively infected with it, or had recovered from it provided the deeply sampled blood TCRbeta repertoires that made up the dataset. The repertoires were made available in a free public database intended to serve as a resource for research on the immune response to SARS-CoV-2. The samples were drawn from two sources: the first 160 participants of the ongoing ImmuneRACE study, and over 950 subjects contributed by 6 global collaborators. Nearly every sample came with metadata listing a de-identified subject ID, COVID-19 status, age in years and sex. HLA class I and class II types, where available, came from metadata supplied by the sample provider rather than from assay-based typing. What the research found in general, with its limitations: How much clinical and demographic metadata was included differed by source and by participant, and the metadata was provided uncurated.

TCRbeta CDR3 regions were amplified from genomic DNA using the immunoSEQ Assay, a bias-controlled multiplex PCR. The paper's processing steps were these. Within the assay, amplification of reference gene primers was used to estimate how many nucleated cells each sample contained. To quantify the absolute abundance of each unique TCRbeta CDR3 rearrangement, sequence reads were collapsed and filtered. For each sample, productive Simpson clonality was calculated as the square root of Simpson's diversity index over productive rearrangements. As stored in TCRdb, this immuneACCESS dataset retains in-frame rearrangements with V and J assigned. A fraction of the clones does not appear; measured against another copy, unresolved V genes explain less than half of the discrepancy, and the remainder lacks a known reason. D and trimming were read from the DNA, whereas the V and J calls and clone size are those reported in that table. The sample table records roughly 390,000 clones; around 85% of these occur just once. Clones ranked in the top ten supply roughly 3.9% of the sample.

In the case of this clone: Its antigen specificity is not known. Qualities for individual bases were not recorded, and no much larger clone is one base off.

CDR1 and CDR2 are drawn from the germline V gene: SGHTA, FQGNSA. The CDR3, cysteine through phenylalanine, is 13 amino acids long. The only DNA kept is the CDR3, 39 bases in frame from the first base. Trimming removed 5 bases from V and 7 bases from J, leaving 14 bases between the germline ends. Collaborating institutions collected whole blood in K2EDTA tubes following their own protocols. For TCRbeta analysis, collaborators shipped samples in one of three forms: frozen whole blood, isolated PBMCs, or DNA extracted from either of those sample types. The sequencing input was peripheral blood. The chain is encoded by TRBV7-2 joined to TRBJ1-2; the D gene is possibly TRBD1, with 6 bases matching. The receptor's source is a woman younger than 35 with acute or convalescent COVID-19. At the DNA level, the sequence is TGTGCCAGCAGCCCGACAGGTGTTAGTGGCTACACCTTC. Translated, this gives CASSPTGVSGYTF.